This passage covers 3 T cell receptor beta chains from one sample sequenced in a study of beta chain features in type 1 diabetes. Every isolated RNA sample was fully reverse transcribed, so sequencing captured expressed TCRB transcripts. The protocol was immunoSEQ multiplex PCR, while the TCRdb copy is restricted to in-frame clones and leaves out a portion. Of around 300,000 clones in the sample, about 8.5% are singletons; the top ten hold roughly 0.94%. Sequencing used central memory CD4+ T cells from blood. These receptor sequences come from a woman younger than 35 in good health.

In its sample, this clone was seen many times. The CDR3 DNA follows: TGTGCCAGTAGTATCTCCGGACAGCCTATTCAGCCCCAGCATTTT. As protein: CASSISGQPIQPQHF. The chain carries TRBV19 and TRBJ1-5; D might be TRBD1 (6 bases). V lost 3 bases, J lost 6 bases, and 15 bases lay in between. The CDR3 consists of 15 residues. Per germline, CDR1 LNHDA and CDR2 SQIVND (reference sequence).

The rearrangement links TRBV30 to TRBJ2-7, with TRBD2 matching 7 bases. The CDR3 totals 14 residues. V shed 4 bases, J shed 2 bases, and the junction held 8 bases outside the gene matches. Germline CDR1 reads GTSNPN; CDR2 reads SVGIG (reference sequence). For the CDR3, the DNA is TGTGCCTGGACCCCCCCCGGGACTACCTACGAGCAGTACTTC. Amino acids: CAWTPPGTTYEQYF.

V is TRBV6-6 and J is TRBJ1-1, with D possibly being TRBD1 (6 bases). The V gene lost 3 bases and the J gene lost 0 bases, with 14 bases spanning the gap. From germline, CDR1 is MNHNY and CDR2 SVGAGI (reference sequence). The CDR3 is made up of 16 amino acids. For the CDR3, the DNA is TGTGCCAGCAGTTATAGTAGGGGGGACTTGAACACTGAAGCTTTCTTT. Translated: CASSYSRGDLNTEAFF.